These T cell receptor beta chains were read from a single sample in a study of T cell responses to AZD1222 COVID-19 vaccine. TCRdb's copy holds only in-frame clones and misses some; the assay was immunoSEQ multiplex PCR. The top ten hold about 13% of the sample, which has around 75,000 clones, 80% to 90% seen once. Specimen: peripheral blood, collected on day 0 of AZD1222 vaccination. The receptors derive from an adult in good health. Each CDR3 is given with its conserved first and last residue. Fields, in order: CDR3 length, clone size, V gene, J gene, D gene, CDR3 DNA, CDR3 protein. D genes are given only for firm matches. The size entry is marked missing in some rows and otherwise reads once, few, many or a size class.

>15|.|TRBV5-4|TRBJ2-7|.
TGTGCCAGCAGCTTAAGGCGTTTGGGACCGGACGAGCAGTACTTC
CASSLRRLGPDEQYF
>15|few|TRBV7-3|TRBJ2-3|TRBD1
TGTGCCAGCAGCTTAACGAAGGGGGCCACAGATACGCAGTATTTT
CASSLTKGATDTQYF
>13|.|TRBV6-5|TRBJ1-1|TRBD1
TGTGCCACCTGCGGGACAGTTACGAATGAAGCTTTCTTT
CATCGTVTNEAFF
>17|once|TRBV5-1|TRBJ1-6|.
TGCGCCAGCAGCTTGGAGGTCAGCCAATTCTATAATTCACCCCTCCACTTT
CASSLEVSQFYNSPLHF
>15|few|TRBV18|TRBJ1-5|TRBD1
TGTGCCAGCTCACCGGGACAGGGGGTAGGACAGCCCCAGCATTTT
CASSPGQGVGQPQHF
>13|.|TRBV29-1|TRBJ1-5|.
TGCAGCGTTGGCGAAAATAGCAATCAGCCCCAGCATTTT
CSVGENSNQPQHF
>13|.|TRBV27|TRBJ1-4|TRBD1
TGTGCCAGCAGTTACCGGGACAGAGAAAAACTGTTTTTT
CASSYRDREKLFF
>15|once|TRBV7-2|TRBJ2-3|TRBD2
TGTGCCAGCAGCTTAGCGGGGGGGAGCACAGATACGCAGTATTTT
CASSLAGGSTDTQYF
>17|.|TRBV25-1|TRBJ2-6|.
TGTGCCAGCAGCGACCCCGAGAGGGGATCTGGGGCCAACGTCCTGACTTTC
CASSDPERGSGANVLTF
>16|.|TRBV11-3|TRBJ2-7|TRBD2
TGTGCCAGCAGCTTAGGCTTTGCTAGCGGGGCCTACGAGCAGTACTTC
CASSLGFASGAYEQYF
>17|.|TRBV5-1|TRBJ1-6|.
TGCGCCAGCAGCCGGACTGGGGTGGAGGGAAATAATTCACCCCTCCACTTT
CASSRTGVEGNNSPLHF
>15|.|TRBV28|TRBJ1-6|.
TGTGCCAGCAGTTTATCGGGTGTGGGCCGTTCACCCCTCCACTTT
CASSLSGVGRSPLHF
>14|.|TRBV6-4|TRBJ2-1|TRBD1
TGTGCCAGCAGTAGGGGGCCCTCCTACAATGAGCAGTTCTTC
CASSRGPSYNEQFF
>14|.|TRBV10-2|TRBJ1-5|.
TGCGCCAGCAGTGAGATAGGTCAACAGTGGCCCCAGCATTTT
CASSEIGQQWPQHF
>17|.|TRBV19|TRBJ2-2|TRBD2
TGTGCCAGTAGTCCATCGGAGCTAGCGGGGGAAACCGGGGAGCTGTTTTTT
CASSPSELAGETGELFF
>14|.|TRBV19|TRBJ1-1|.
TGTGCCAGTAGTATCCAGGGGACGAACACTGAAGCTTTCTTT
CASSIQGTNTEAFF
>14|.|TRBV6-6|TRBJ1-5|TRBD1
TGTGCCAGCAGTCCGACAGGGTTCAATCAGCCCCAGCATTTT
CASSPTGFNQPQHF
>19|.|TRBV23-1|TRBJ1-1|TRBD1
TGCGCCAGCAGTCCGTCTACCGGGACAGGGGGCGGGATGTACACTGAAGCTTTCTTT
CASSPSTGTGGGMYTEAFF
>14|.|TRBV2|TRBJ1-3|.
TGTGCCAGCAATCCCAGCAACTCTGGAAACACCATATATTTT
CASNPSNSGNTIYF
>15|.|TRBV5-4|TRBJ1-2|.
TGTGCCAGCAGCTCGGGCCGGAGGGGTGTATATGGCTACACCTTC
CASSSGRRGVYGYTF
>14|.|TRBV7-2|TRBJ2-5|TRBD2
TGTGCCAGCAGCTTAGTAACTAGCGGGGAGACCCAGTACTTC
CASSLVTSGETQYF
>11|once|TRBV27|TRBJ2-2|.
TGTGCCAGCACTAACACCGGGGAGCTGTTTTTT
CASTNTGELFF
>15|.|TRBV7-2|TRBJ2-3|TRBD1
TGTGCCAGCACCCGGGGGACAGGGGTTTCAGATACGCAGTATTTT
CASTRGTGVSDTQYF
>16|.|TRBV19|TRBJ2-6|.
TGTGCCAGTAGTGAAACCCGGGGTTCTGGGGCCAACGTCCTGACTTTC
CASSETRGSGANVLTF
>16|few|TRBV5-1|TRBJ2-2|TRBD1
TGCGCCAGCAGCTTGAGTACAGGGGGTGCCCCCGGGGAGCTGTTTTTT
CASSLSTGGAPGELFF
>13|.|TRBV6-5|TRBJ2-1|.
TGTGCCAGCAGTTACTCAGGCGGCCGCGAGCAGTTCTTC
CASSYSGGREQFF
>13|.|TRBV5-1|TRBJ2-7|TRBD1
TGCGCCAGCAGCTCAACAGGGGCTTACGAGCAGTACTTC
CASSSTGAYEQYF